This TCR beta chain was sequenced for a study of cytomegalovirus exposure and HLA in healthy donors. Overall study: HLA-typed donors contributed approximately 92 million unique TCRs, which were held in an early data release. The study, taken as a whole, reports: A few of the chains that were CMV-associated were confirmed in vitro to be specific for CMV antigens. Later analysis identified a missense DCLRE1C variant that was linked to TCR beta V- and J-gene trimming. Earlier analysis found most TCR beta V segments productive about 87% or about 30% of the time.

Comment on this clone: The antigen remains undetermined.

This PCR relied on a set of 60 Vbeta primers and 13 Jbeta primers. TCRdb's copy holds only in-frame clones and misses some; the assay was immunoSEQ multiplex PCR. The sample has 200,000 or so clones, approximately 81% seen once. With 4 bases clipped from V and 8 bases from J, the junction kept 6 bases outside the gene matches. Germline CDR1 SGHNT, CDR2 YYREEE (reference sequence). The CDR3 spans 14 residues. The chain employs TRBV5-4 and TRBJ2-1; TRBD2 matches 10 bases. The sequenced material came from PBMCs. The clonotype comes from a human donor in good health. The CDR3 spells CASSRASGSYEQFF. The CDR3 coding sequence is TGTGCCAGCAGCAGGGCTAGCGGGAGTTATGAGCAGTTCTTC.